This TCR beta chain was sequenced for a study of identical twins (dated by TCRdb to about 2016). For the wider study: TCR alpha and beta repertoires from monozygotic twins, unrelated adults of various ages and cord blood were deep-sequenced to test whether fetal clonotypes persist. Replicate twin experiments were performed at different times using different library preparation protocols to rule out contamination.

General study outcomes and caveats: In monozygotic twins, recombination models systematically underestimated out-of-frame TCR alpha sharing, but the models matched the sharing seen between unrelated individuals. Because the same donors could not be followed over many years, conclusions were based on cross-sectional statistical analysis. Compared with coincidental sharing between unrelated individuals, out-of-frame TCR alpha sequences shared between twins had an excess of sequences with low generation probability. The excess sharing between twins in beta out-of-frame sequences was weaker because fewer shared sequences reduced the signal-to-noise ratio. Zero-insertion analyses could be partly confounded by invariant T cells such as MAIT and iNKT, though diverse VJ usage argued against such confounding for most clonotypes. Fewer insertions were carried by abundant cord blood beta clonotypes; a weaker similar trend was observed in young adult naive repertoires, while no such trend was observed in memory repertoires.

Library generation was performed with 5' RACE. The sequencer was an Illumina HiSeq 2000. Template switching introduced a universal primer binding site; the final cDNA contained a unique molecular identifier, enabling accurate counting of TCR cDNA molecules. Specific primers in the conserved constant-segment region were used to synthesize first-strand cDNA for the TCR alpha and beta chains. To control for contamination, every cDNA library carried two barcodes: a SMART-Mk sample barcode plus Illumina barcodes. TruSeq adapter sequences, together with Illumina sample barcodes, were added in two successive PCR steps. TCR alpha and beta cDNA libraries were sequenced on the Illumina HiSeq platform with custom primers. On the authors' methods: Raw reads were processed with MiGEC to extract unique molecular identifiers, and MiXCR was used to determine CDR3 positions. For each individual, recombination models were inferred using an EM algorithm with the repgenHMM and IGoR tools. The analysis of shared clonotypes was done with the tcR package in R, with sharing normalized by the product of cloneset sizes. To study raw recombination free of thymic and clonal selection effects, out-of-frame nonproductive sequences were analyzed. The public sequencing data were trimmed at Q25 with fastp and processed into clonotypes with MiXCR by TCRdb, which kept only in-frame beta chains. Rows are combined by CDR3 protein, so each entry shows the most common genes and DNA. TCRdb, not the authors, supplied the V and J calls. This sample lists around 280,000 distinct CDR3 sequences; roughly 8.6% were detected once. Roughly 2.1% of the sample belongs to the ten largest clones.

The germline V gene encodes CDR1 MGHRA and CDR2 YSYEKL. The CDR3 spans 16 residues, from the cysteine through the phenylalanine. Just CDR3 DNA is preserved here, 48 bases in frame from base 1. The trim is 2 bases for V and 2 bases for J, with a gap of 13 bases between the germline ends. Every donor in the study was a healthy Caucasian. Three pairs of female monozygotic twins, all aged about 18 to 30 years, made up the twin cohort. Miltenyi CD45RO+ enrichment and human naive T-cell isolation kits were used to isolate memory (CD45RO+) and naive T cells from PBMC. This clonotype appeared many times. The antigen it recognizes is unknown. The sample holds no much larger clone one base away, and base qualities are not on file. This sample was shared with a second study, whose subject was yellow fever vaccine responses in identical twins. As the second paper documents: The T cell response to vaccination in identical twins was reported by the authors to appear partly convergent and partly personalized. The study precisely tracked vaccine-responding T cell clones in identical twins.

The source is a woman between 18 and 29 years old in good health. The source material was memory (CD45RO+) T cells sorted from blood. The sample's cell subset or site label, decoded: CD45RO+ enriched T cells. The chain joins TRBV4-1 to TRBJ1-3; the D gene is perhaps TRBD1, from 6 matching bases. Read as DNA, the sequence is TGCGCCAGCAGCCAACCTCAGGGGTTAGCTGGAAACACCATATATTTT. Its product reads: CASSQPQGLAGNTIYF.